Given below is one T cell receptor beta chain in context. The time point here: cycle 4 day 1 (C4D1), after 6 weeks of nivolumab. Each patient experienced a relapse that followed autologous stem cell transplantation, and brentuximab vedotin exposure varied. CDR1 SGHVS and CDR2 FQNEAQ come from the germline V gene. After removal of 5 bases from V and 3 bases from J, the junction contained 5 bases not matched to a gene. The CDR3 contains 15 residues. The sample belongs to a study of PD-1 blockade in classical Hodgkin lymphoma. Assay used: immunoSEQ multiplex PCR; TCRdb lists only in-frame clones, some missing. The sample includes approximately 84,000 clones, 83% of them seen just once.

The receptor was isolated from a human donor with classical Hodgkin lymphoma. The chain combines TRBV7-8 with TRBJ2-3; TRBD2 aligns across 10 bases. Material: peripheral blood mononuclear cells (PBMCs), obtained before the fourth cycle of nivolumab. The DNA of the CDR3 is TGTGCCAGCAGCCTAGGACTAGCGGCAACAGATACGCAGTATTTT. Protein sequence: CASSLGLAATDTQYF. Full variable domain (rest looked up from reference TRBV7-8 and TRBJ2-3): GAGVSQSPRYKVAKRGQDVALRCDPISGHVSLFWYQQALGQGPEFLTYFQNEAQLDKSGLPSDRFFAERPEGSVSTLKIQRTQQEDSAVYLCASSLGLAATDTQYFGPGTRLTVL.